Sequencing of this T cell receptor beta chain was carried out in a study of early T cells in non-severe SARS-CoV-2 infection. Overall study: Bulk RNA taken from unsorted whole blood was sequenced, leaving chains unpaired. Regarding the study as a whole: VDJdb matching, biased toward anti-spike CD8 responses, missed private and CD4 specificities.

Germline V gives CDR1 KGHSH, CDR2 LQKENI. V dropped 1 base and J dropped 5; count of bases not matched to a gene: 13. The CDR3 totals 18 residues. This clonotype showed up just a few times. Its target is not known. The protocol attached unique molecular identifiers to individual cDNA molecules. TCRdb itself ran the 5' RACE reads through MiXCR, one entry per CDR3 protein. The sample contains some 40,000 distinct CDR3 sequences, 9% to 15% of which appear only once. The gene calls are TRBV18 and TRBJ1-5; 8 bases are a match to TRBD1. The sequence was obtained from an adult who was a healthcare worker with PCR-confirmed SARS-CoV-2 infection or an uninfected control (not recorded which). Sequencing input: whole blood. In nucleotides, the CDR3 is TGTGCCAGCTCACCACTCCCAGGGGGCAAGTATGTCGATCAGCCCCAGCATTTT. Translating it yields CASSPLPGGKYVDQPQHF.